The rows below give T cell receptor beta chains drawn from one sample of a study of blood T cell repertoires in COVID-19. Clones were sequenced by immunoSEQ multiplex PCR, and TCRdb holds only the in-frame ones, with some missing. Among 200,000 or so clones listed, around 90% were seen once. The material sequenced was PBMCs or T cells enriched from blood (not recorded which). The receptors were gathered from a man aged 25 to 40 who had recovered from COVID-19. Each CDR3 is given with its conserved first and last residue. The D gene is left open where the match is weak. The size field is filled for only some rows; it gives once, few, many or a size class.

v_call,cdr3_length,j_call,clone_size,d_call,cdr3_nt,cdr3_aa
TRBV7-9,15,TRBJ1-1,once,TRBD1,TGTGCCAGCAGCTTAGGTCCAGGGGGGAGGACTGAAGCTTTCTTT,CASSLGPGGRTEAFF
TRBV5-6,14,TRBJ2-7,NA,NA,TGTGCCAGCAGCTCAACGAACAGGGTTTGGGAGCAGTACTTC,CASSSTNRVWEQYF
TRBV4-1,17,TRBJ1-1,NA,NA,TGCGCCAGCAGCCAAATTATTCTAGCGGACGCCGACACTGAAGCTTTCTTT,CASSQIILADADTEAFF
TRBV30,13,TRBJ1-3,NA,NA,TGTGCCTGGACTAAGGGGCCTGGAAACACCATATATTTT,CAWTKGPGNTIYF
TRBV12-3/TRBV12-4,13,TRBJ2-6,NA,NA,TGTGCCAGCGTCGTCTCTGGGGCCAACGTCCTGACTTTC,CASVVSGANVLTF
TRBV3-1/TRBV3-2,15,TRBJ1-5,NA,NA,TGTGCCAGCAGCCAAGGACCGGACTCTAATCAGCCCCAGCATTTT,CASSQGPDSNQPQHF
TRBV10-3,15,TRBJ1-2,NA,NA,TGTGCCATCGAACAGGGTTACCCCAGAGAGGGTGGCTACACCTTC,CAIEQGYPREGGYTF
TRBV7-9,14,TRBJ1-1,NA,NA,TGTGCCAGCAGCCCCCCCGGTTCGTATACTGAAGCTTTCTTT,CASSPPGSYTEAFF
TRBV2,14,TRBJ1-1,NA,NA,TGTGCCAGCAGTGCGACAGGTCGGAACACTGAAGCTTTCTTT,CASSATGRNTEAFF
TRBV3-1/TRBV3-2,14,TRBJ2-5,once,TRBD2,TGTGCCAGCAGCCAACTAGCGGAAGGAGAGGCCCAGTACTTC,CASSQLAEGEAQYF
TRBV5-6,15,TRBJ2-5,NA,NA,TGTGCCAGCAGCTTGGCCCAGGGGGGAGGAGAGACCCAGTACTTC,CASSLAQGGGETQYF
TRBV27,17,TRBJ2-1,NA,TRBD2,TGTGCCAGCAGTCTCGGACTAGCGGGGCCCACCTACAATGAGCAGTTCTTC,CASSLGLAGPTYNEQFF
TRBV7-9,17,TRBJ2-2,NA,NA,TGCGCCAGCGAACGGGGGGGGACAGGGCGAGACACCGGGGAGCTGTTTTTT,CASERGGTGRDTGELFF
TRBV12-3/TRBV12-4,13,TRBJ2-5,NA,TRBD2,TGTGCCAGCAGTTGGGGGGGGCAAGAGACCCAGTACTTC,CASSWGGQETQYF
TRBV30,14,TRBJ1-2,NA,TRBD1,TGTGCCTGGAGTGTACAGGAGACAGGGAATGGCTACACCTTC,CAWSVQETGNGYTF
TRBV4-1,15,TRBJ2-1,NA,NA,TGCGCCAGCGATAGTAGCGGCAGCTCCTACAATGAGCAGTTCTTC,CASDSSGSSYNEQFF
TRBV3-1/TRBV3-2,13,TRBJ2-7,NA,NA,TGTGCCAGCAGCCAAGTTCGGGGCTACGAGCAGTACTTC,CASSQVRGYEQYF
TRBV28,14,TRBJ1-5,NA,TRBD1,TGTGCCAGCATCTACGGGACAGGCAATCAGCCCCAGCATTTT,CASIYGTGNQPQHF
TRBV30,10,TRBJ1-1,NA,NA,TGTGTTCTGATTTTGGGGGGAGCTTTCTTT,CVLILGGAFF
TRBV30,17,TRBJ1-4,NA,NA,TGTGCCTGGAGTGTACCGTGGGTTGTGAGGGCTAATGAAAAACTGTTTTTT,CAWSVPWVVRANEKLFF
TRBV5-1,14,TRBJ2-7,NA,NA,TGCGCCAGCAGCTTGTTAGGGACTTTCACGGTGCAGTACTTC,CASSLLGTFTVQYF
TRBV10-3,14,TRBJ2-7,few,TRBD1,TGTGCCATCAGCATGACAGGGGGGTTGGACGAGCAGTACTTC,CAISMTGGLDEQYF
TRBV5-1,13,TRBJ2-1,NA,NA,TGCGCCAGCAGCTTGGCCGTAGTCGGGAGCCAGTTCTTC,CASSLAVVGSQFF
TRBV28,15,TRBJ1-3,once,TRBD1,TGTGCCAGCAGAATGACAGGGGGCTCTGGAAACACCATATATTTT,CASRMTGGSGNTIYF
TRBV18,13,TRBJ2-7,NA,TRBD2,TGTGCCAGCTCACCAGCGGGAGGGTACGAGCAGTACTTC,CASSPAGGYEQYF
TRBV7-2,15,TRBJ1-3,NA,TRBD1,TGTGCCAGCAGTGAACAGGGGGCAGGGGGAAACACCATATATTTT,CASSEQGAGGNTIYF
TRBV10-1,13,TRBJ1-1,NA,NA,TGCGCCAGCAGTGGCAGGGGTCGAACTGAAGCTTTCTTT,CASSGRGRTEAFF
TRBV28,12,TRBJ2-3,NA,NA,TGTGCCAGCAGCAGGAGCACAGATACGCAGTATTTT,CASSRSTDTQYF
TRBV7-8,17,TRBJ2-1,NA,TRBD2,TGTGCCAGCAGCTTATACGGGAGGGCGGGAATCTACAATGAGCAGTTCTTC,CASSLYGRAGIYNEQFF
TRBV2,12,TRBJ1-2,NA,NA,TGTGCCAGCAATCTCTCCGGCAGGGGCTACACCTTC,CASNLSGRGYTF
TRBV18,15,TRBJ2-7,NA,NA,TGTGCCAGCTCACCCAAGACAGGGCGGGACTACGAGCAGTACTTC,CASSPKTGRDYEQYF
TRBV5-6,18,TRBJ1-2,once,NA,TGTGCCAGCAAATCGGATCCTGGGCCTATCCCCTTTAGAGACGGCTACACCTTC,CASKSDPGPIPFRDGYTF
TRBV6-5,15,TRBJ2-7,NA,NA,TGTGCCAGCAGTTATGGAGGAGAGGGTGGCTACGAGCAGTACTTC,CASSYGGEGGYEQYF
TRBV6-2/TRBV6-3,12,TRBJ2-7,NA,TRBD2,TGTGCCAGCAGTTCGGGGGGTTACGAGCAGTACTTC,CASSSGGYEQYF
TRBV9,8,TRBJ1-4,NA,NA,TGTGCCAGGCCAATTCTAGGATTT,CARPILGF
TRBV30,14,TRBJ1-2,NA,NA,TGTGCCTGGAGTGACAGGGTGGAAAACTATGGCTACACCTTC,CAWSDRVENYGYTF
TRBV15,20,TRBJ2-2,NA,NA,TGTGCCACCAGCAGAGATAACCTTATCTGGGGGGGGCCTGACACCGGGGAGCTGTTTTTT,CATSRDNLIWGGPDTGELFF
TRBV5-1,14,TRBJ2-1,NA,TRBD2,TGCGCCAGCAGCGTGGGGACTAAAATCAATGAGCAGTTCTTC,CASSVGTKINEQFF
TRBV5-6,14,TRBJ1-5,NA,NA,TGTGCCAGCAGCTCCGGGTTTAGCAATCAGCCCCAGCATTTT,CASSSGFSNQPQHF
TRBV28,15,TRBJ2-4,NA,NA,TGTGCCAGCAGTTTATGGCTAGGGAGTCAAAACATTCAGTACTTC,CASSLWLGSQNIQYF
TRBV10-3,13,TRBJ2-1,NA,NA,TGTGCCATCAGTGGGACAACCTACAATGAGCAGTTCTTC,CAISGTTYNEQFF
TRBV19,14,TRBJ1-1,NA,TRBD1,TGTGCCAGTAGTGCTGACAGGGTGGGCACTGAAGCTTTCTTT,CASSADRVGTEAFF
TRBV4-1,15,TRBJ2-5,once,NA,TGCGCCAGCAGCAGAACAGGGCCCATACAAGAGACCCAGTACTTC,CASSRTGPIQETQYF
TRBV6-5,13,TRBJ2-1,NA,NA,TGTGCCAGCGCGGGGTCGAGGGACAATGAGCAGTTCTTC,CASAGSRDNEQFF
TRBV15,15,TRBJ1-1,NA,NA,TGTGCCACCAGCAGAGACCGGACAGTGAACACTGAAGCTTTCTTT,CATSRDRTVNTEAFF
TRBV6-5,14,TRBJ1-5,NA,NA,TGTGCCAGCCGGGCGGGCCTGAGCAATCAGCCCCAGCATTTT,CASRAGLSNQPQHF
TRBV6-5,13,TRBJ1-1,NA,NA,TGTGCCAGCAGTTGGCGGTTTGACACTGAAGCTTTCTTT,CASSWRFDTEAFF
TRBV20-1,11,TRBJ2-3,once,NA,TGCAGTGCTACCCGCGAGGTTACGCAGTATTTT,CSATREVTQYF
TRBV18,13,TRBJ2-3,NA,NA,TGTGCCAGCTCACCGCGACTAACAGATACGCAGTATTTT,CASSPRLTDTQYF
TRBV5-1,14,TRBJ1-2,once,NA,TGCGCCAGCAGCCCATCAAGCCCGCGGGGTGGCTACACCTTC,CASSPSSPRGGYTF
TRBV25-1,14,TRBJ2-7,NA,TRBD1,TGTGCCAGCAGTGGCACAGGGGCCTCCTACGAGCAGTACTTC,CASSGTGASYEQYF